A single sample is the source of the 20 T cell receptor beta chains below, sequenced in a study of T cell responses to AZD1222 COVID-19 vaccine (dated by TCRdb to the early 2020s). Library preparation used the immunoSEQ multiplex PCR assay. TCRdb obtained this table from immuneACCESS and retained in-frame rearrangements with V and J assigned. These tables miss some clones; where compared with another copy, unresolved V genes account for less than half of the shortfall, and the remainder is unexplained. This sample comprises 140,000 or so clones, 88% of them detected only once. The top ten constitute 3% to 4.5% of the sample. According to the study, the label for this sample's time point signals: baseline before first vaccination. The specimen comprised peripheral blood, sampled on day 0 of AZD1222 vaccination. Every receptor here comes from an adult in good health.

The J gene is TRBJ2-2, the V gene TRBV4-2; D may be TRBD2 (6 bases). Trimming shortened V by 0 bases and J by 4 bases, and 9 bases separated the two germline ends. Germline V gene sequence: CDR1 LGHNA, CDR2 YNFKEQ. The CDR3 spans 15 residues. The CDR3 bases are TGTGCCAGCAGCCAAGAGGCGGGATCCACCGGGGAGCTGTTTTTT. Translated, it gives CASSQEAGSTGELFF.

The J gene is TRBJ1-1, the V gene TRBV9; D is ambiguous. Germline V gives CDR1 SGDLS, CDR2 YYNGEE. The CDR3 loop spans 17 amino acids. The germline V and J ends were trimmed by 0 bases and 2 bases, with 17 bases remaining between them. Here the CDR3 reads CASSVDPAVLPNTEAFF. The CDR3 bases are TGTGCCAGCAGCGTAGATCCGGCAGTCCTGCCCAACACTGAAGCTTTCTTT.

A note on this clone: Different DNA sequences within this sample yield the same CDR3. The chain couples TRBV27 to TRBJ2-3; maybe TRBD2 (6 bases). Trimming cost V 6 bases and J 3 bases, with 16 bases left between them. The CDR3 runs to 15 residues. Germline V gene lookup returns CDR1 MNHEY and CDR2 SMNVEV (reference sequence). DNA of the CDR3: TGTGCCAGCAGCCTTCTCGGGACTGCGACAGATACGCAGTATTTT. Its protein product is CASSLLGTATDTQYF.

V and J are TRBV9 and TRBJ1-1, with TRBD1 as a possible D gene (5 bases). The CDR3 loop spans 14 amino acids. Trimming removed 7 bases at V and 4 bases at J, with 17 bases between. CDR1 and CDR2 (germline): SGDLS, YYNGEE. This chain's CDR3 is CASASGGRSTEAFF. The CDR3 bases are TGTGCCAGCGCGTCTGGGGGGAGGAGCACTGAAGCTTTCTTT.

The chain has TRBV2 and TRBJ1-1; D gene unclear. This CDR3 is 12 amino acids long. V was cut by 3 bases and J by 3 bases, with 5 bases left in between. Germline V gene sequence: CDR1 SNHLY, CDR2 FYNNEI. The DNA of the CDR3 is TGTGCCAGCAGTGATGGTTACACTGAAGCTTTCTTT. The encoded protein is CASSDGYTEAFF.

This clone was detected a few times. The chain combines TRBV5-1 with TRBJ2-7; 7 bases are shared with TRBD2. The CDR3 extends over 12 amino acids. Germline V gene sequence: CDR1 SGHRS, CDR2 YFSETQ. V lost 2 bases, J lost 5 bases, and 1 base stayed unmatched. CDR3 sequence reads: CASSFGGDEQYF. The CDR3 DNA follows: TGCGCCAGCAGCTTTGGGGGGGACGAGCAGTACTTC.

CDR3 sequence: CASSLRGSEQFF. The CDR3 DNA reads as TGTGCCAGCAGTTTACGAGGGAGTGAGCAGTTCTTC. This sequence joins TRBV27 and TRBJ2-1; a possible D gene is TRBD2 (5 bases). The CDR3 runs to 12 residues. The ends were cut back, 2 bases at V and 9 bases at J, with 8 bases in the middle. Per germline, CDR1 MNHEY and CDR2 SMNVEV (reference sequence).

The chain joins TRBV6-5 to TRBJ2-2; no clear D gene. The CDR3 is made up of 14 amino acids. Germline V gene lookup returns CDR1 MNHEY and CDR2 SVGAGI. The V and J ends lost 8 bases and 4 bases respectively, with 14 bases between them. CDR3: CASRWTAGTGELFF. The CDR3 DNA follows: TGTGCCAGCCGATGGACGGCAGGCACCGGGGAGCTGTTTTTT.

This chain links TRBV19 with TRBJ2-3; 13 bases match TRBD2. CDR1 LNHDA and CDR2 SQIVND come from the germline V gene (reference sequence). The CDR3 totals 16 residues. V gave up 4 bases and J gave up 6 bases; unmatched junction bases: 7. The CDR3 DNA sequence: TGTGCCAGTAGTAGAAGGACTAGCGGGAGTGGGGATACGCAGTATTTT. Translated, it gives CASSRRTSGSGDTQYF. The variable domain in full, with the rest retrieved from reference TRBV19 and TRBJ2-3, is DGGITQSPKYLFRKEGQNVTLSCEQNLNHDAMYWYRQDPGQGLRLIYYSQIVNDFQKGDIAEGYSVSREKKESFPLTVTSAQKNPTAFYLCASSRRTSGSGDTQYFGPGTRLTVL.

The rearrangement joins TRBV30 to TRBJ2-5; D might be TRBD2 (6 bases). Trimming took off 3 bases at V and 9 bases at J, with 17 bases between the two ends. CDR3 size: 13 residues. CDR1 GTSNPN and CDR2 SVGIG come from the germline V gene (reference sequence). CDR3 coding DNA: TGTGCCTGGAGGCGAGCGGGTCGTCCGGCCCAGTACTTC. Its translation: CAWRRAGRPAQYF.

The chain links TRBV14 to TRBJ2-6; no firm D call. Trimming stripped 3 bases from V and 0 bases from J, with 6 bases between. The CDR3 consists of 15 residues. From germline, CDR1 is SGHDN and CDR2 FVKESK. The chain's CDR3 is CASSHHSSGANVLTF. Here the CDR3 DNA reads TGTGCCAGCAGCCATCATAGCTCTGGGGCCAACGTCCTGACTTTC.

The rearrangement uses TRBV11-3 and TRBJ1-1; 7 nucleotides align to TRBD1. This CDR3 has 16 residues. CDR1 is SGHNT and CDR2 is YENEEA in the germline V gene. V was clipped by 2 bases and J by 0 bases; unmatched bases: 6. Here the CDR3 DNA reads TGTGCCAGCAGCTTAACCCGACAGGGACTGAACACTGAAGCTTTCTTT. The encoded protein is CASSLTRQGLNTEAFF.

In DNA, the CDR3 is TGTGCCAGCAGCTTAGGCAGCGACACCGGGGAGCTGTTTTTT. Translated: CASSLGSDTGELFF. J is TRBJ2-2 and V is TRBV11-3; D call uncertain. Trimming took 1 base from V and 3 from J, leaving 6 bases between them. This CDR3 contains 14 residues. The germline V gene has CDR1 SGHNT and CDR2 YENEEA.

The V and J genes are TRBV10-3 and TRBJ2-2; the D gene could be TRBD1 or TRBD2 (5 bases each). CDR3 length equals 15 residues. Trimming stripped 0 bases from V and 6 bases from J, with 11 bases between. CDR1 and CDR2 (germline): ENHRY, SYGVKD. CDR3 sequence (DNA): TGTGCCATCAGTGAGTCGGGGACCGAGGCCGGGGAGCTGTTTTTT. It specifies CAISESGTEAGELFF.

The rearrangement uses TRBV7-2 and TRBJ2-3; tentatively, D is TRBD1 or TRBD2 (6 bases each). The V and J ends lost 4 bases and 2 bases respectively, with 13 bases between them. Germline V gene lookup returns CDR1 SGHTA and CDR2 FQGNSA. CDR3 length: 15 residues. CDR3: CASSYNGGITDTQYF. The CDR3 coding sequence is TGTGCCAGCAGCTACAACGGGGGCATCACAGATACGCAGTATTTT.

J is TRBJ2-5 and V is TRBV27; 8 bases are shared with TRBD2. The germline gives CDR1 MNHEY, CDR2 SMNVEV (reference sequence). V trimming: 2 bases; J trimming: 5 bases; junction bases outside the gene matches: 7. This CDR3 has 15 residues. CDR3 region: CASSLDMAGGETQYF. Here the CDR3 DNA reads TGTGCCAGCAGTTTAGACATGGCGGGAGGCGAGACCCAGTACTTC.

The CDR3 sequence: CASLWPASGRLYYEQYF. CDR3 nucleotide sequence: TGTGCCAGCCTCTGGCCGGCTAGCGGGAGGTTGTACTACGAGCAGTACTTC. This chain uses TRBV25-1 with TRBJ2-7, with 11 bases identical to TRBD2. With V trimmed by 8 bases and J by 3 bases, 15 bases remained unmatched. The CDR3 is made up of 17 amino acids. Germline CDR1 and CDR2: MGHDK and SYGVNS.

This clone appeared a few times. The chain recombines TRBV7-2 with TRBJ2-2, with 7 bases aligning to TRBD2. Germline V gene sequence: CDR1 SGHTA, CDR2 FQGNSA. This CDR3 spans 16 amino acids. With V trimmed by 3 bases and J by 5 bases, 9 bases remained unmatched. The CDR3 here is CASSFRLAVFTGELFF. In DNA form, the CDR3 reads TGTGCCAGCAGCTTTAGGCTAGCGGTCTTTACCGGGGAGCTGTTTTTT.

This chain links TRBV20-1 with TRBJ2-5, with 7 nucleotides matching TRBD1. From germline, CDR1 is DFQATT and CDR2 SNEGSKA (reference sequence). Losses at the gene ends were 3 bases for V and 3 bases for J; bases not matched to a gene: 10. The CDR3 spans 15 residues. The CDR3 DNA sequence: TGCAGTGCTAGTCGTTTGACAGGGATCAAAGAGACCCAGTACTTC. Translation gives CSASRLTGIKETQYF.

The rearrangement uses TRBV10-2 and TRBJ2-1, with 9 bases identical to TRBD2. CDR1 WSHSY and CDR2 SAAADI come from the germline V gene. The trim removed 6 bases at V and 4 bases at J, leaving 10 bases unmatched. CDR3 length: 16 amino acids. CDR3 residues: CASRLAGAKEYNEQFF. The CDR3 DNA follows: TGCGCCAGCAGGTTAGCGGGAGCAAAGGAATACAATGAGCAGTTCTTC.